This paragraph reports one TCR beta chain. Reverse transcription of about 0.5 to 1 ug RNA used random hexamers. TCRdb independently ran MiXCR on the immunoSEQ multiplex PCR reads; one entry per CDR3 protein. Altogether fewer than 90,000 distinct CDR3 sequences are present, 93% being singletons, with the ten largest covering less than 0.6%. This record belongs to a study of CD8 T cells in Susac syndrome. This CDR3 comprises 14 residues. The V end was cut by 3 bases, the J end by 4 bases, with 12 bases between. Looked up from germline, CDR1 is SNHLY and CDR2 is FYNNEI. Sequencing input: CD8+ T cells from PBMCs. The chain uses TRBV2 and TRBJ1-1, with D maybe TRBD1 (6 bases). This clonotype originated in a human donor with Susac syndrome. The CDR3: CASSDRGGLTEAFF. The CDR3 DNA sequence: TGTGCCAGCAGTGACAGGGGAGGGCTCACTGAAGCTTTCTTT.